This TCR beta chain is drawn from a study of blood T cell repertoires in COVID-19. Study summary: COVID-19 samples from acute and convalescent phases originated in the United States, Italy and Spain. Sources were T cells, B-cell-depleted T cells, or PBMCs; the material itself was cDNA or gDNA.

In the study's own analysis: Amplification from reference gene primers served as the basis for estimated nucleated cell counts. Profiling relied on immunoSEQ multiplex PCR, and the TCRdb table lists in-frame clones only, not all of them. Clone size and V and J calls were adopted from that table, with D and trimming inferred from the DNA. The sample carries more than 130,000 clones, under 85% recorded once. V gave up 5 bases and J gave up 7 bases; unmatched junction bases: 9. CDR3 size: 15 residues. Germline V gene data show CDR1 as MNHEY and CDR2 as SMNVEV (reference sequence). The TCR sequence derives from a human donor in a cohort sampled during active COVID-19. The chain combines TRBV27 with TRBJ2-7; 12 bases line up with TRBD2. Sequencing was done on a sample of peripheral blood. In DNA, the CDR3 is TGTGCCAGCAGTCCCCTGACTAGCGGGGGCGGGGAGCAGTACTTC. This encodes CASSPLTSGGGEQYF.